This T cell receptor beta chain is drawn from a study of spatial heterogeneity in lung cancer. Via MiXCR, TCRdb re-called the 5' RACE reads, giving one row per CDR3 protein. In the table there are some 39,000 distinct CDR3 sequences, over 6.5% of which are singletons. This clonotype appeared many times. The CDR3 contains 15 residues. V was shortened by 3 bases and J by 3 bases, with 12 bases between the two germline ends. Per germline, CDR1 ENHRY and CDR2 SYGVKD. The time point was: sample taken at primary tumor resection. The sequence was collected from a female donor with early-stage non-small cell lung cancer. The chain recombines TRBV10-3 with TRBJ1-5; D may be TRBD1 (6 bases). The source material was PBMCs, sampled at surgery. The CDR3 spells CAISDRRDNNQPQHF. CDR3 DNA sequence: TGTGCCATCAGTGACAGGAGGGACAACAATCAGCCCCAGCATTTT.